The sequence of this T cell receptor (beta chain) was determined in a study of blood T cell repertoires in COVID-19. The assay was immunoSEQ multiplex PCR, and TCRdb's table has in-frame clones only and misses some. The sample lists almost 500,000 clones; 75% to 90% were seen once. This sequence originates from a woman in her fifties or sixties who had recovered from COVID-19. Source material: PBMCs or T cells enriched from blood (not recorded which).

CDR3 residues: CASSYGLGAGYGYTF. Written as DNA, the CDR3 is TGTGCCAGCAGTTACGGTCTGGGGGCTGGCTATGGCTACACCTTC. The chain has TRBV6-5 and TRBJ1-2, with TRBD1 as a possible D gene (6 bases). V lost 2 bases, J lost 4 bases, and 14 bases lay in between. This CDR3 spans 15 amino acids. The germline V gene has CDR1 MNHEY and CDR2 SVGAGI.